What follows are 20 T cell receptor beta chains derived from one specimen sequenced in a study of blood T cell repertoires in COVID-19. Assay used: immunoSEQ multiplex PCR; TCRdb lists only in-frame clones, some missing. The table includes approximately 200,000 clones, roughly 80% detected once. Sequenced sample: peripheral blood. These receptors were obtained from a man aged 60 to 69 with active or convalescent COVID-19.

The chain links TRBV6-5 to TRBJ2-3; 9 bases are shared with TRBD1. This CDR3 contains 14 residues. Germline V gene data show CDR1 as MNHEY and CDR2 as SVGAGI. After removal of 5 bases from V and 1 base from J, the junction contained 1 base not matched to a gene. In nucleotides, the CDR3 is TGTGCCAGCAGTAGGACAGGGGGCACAGATACGCAGTATTTT. This codes for CASSRTGGTDTQYF.

The chain couples TRBV6-4 to TRBJ1-1; a weak D match, TRBD1 (6 bases). Germline CDR1 is MRHNA and CDR2 is SNTAGT. Trimming took off 0 bases at V and 3 bases at J, with 14 bases between the two ends. The CDR3 has 16 amino acids. CDR3 coding DNA: TGTGCCAGCAGTGACTCGTGGGGGGGGCGCGACACTGAAGCTTTCTTT. Translation: CASSDSWGGRDTEAFF.

This chain's CDR3 is CASSPYRGQRQETQYF. The CDR3 bases are TGTGCCAGCAGCCCTTACAGGGGGCAAAGGCAAGAGACCCAGTACTTC. This chain links TRBV14 with TRBJ2-5; 9 bases match TRBD1. The CDR3 has 16 amino acids. V trimming: 4 bases; J trimming: 2 bases; junction bases outside the gene matches: 8. Germline V gives CDR1 SGHDN, CDR2 FVKESK.

The genes are TRBV19 and TRBJ2-1; 11 bases line up with TRBD2. Trimming removed 3 bases from V and 2 bases from J; junction bases left unmatched: 6. The CDR3 runs 17 residues. In germline, CDR1 is LNHDA, CDR2 SQIVND (reference sequence). CDR3 nucleotide sequence: TGTGCCAGTAGTATTCCTAGCGGGAGGCCTACCTACAATGAGCAGTTCTTC. Residues: CASSIPSGRPTYNEQFF.

The chain uses TRBV5-1 and TRBJ2-1, with TRBD2 identical over 14 bases. Unmatched junction bases numbered 1, after V lost 3 bases and J lost 2 bases. The germline V gene has CDR1 SGHRS and CDR2 YFSETQ. The CDR3 is 16 residues long. The CDR3 nucleotides read TGCGCCAGCAGCTCGACTAGCGGGAGGGCCTACAATGAGCAGTTCTTC. Its protein is CASSSTSGRAYNEQFF.

The genes are TRBV5-6 and TRBJ2-5; possibly TRBD2 for D (6 bases). CDR1 and CDR2 from the germline V gene are SGHDT and YYEEEE. The CDR3 has 14 residues. Trimming took off 2 bases at V and 5 bases at J, with 13 bases between the two ends. CDR3 bases: TGTGCCAGCAGCTTAGGAGGGTTTAGTGAGACCCAGTACTTC. The encoded protein is CASSLGGFSETQYF.

This clone was recorded only once. This sequence joins TRBV29-1 and TRBJ1-6; 9 positions agree with TRBD1. CDR1 is SQVTM and CDR2 is ANQGSEA in the germline V gene. The V gene end was trimmed by 6 bases and the J gene end by 9 bases; junction bases not matched to a gene: 6. The CDR3 extends over 13 amino acids. CDR3 nucleotide sequence: TGCAGCGTCCAACAGGGGGCAGGTTCACCCCTCCACTTT. Protein sequence: CSVQQGAGSPLHF.

The V and J genes are TRBV27 and TRBJ2-7, with TRBD1 as a possible D gene (5 bases). CDR3 length: 13 residues. Germline CDR1 MNHEY, CDR2 SMNVEV (reference sequence). Trimming removed 3 bases at V and 5 bases at J, with 11 bases between. DNA for the CDR3: TGTGCCAGCAGTTTCCAGGGTGGGGACGAGCAGTACTTC. Translating gives CASSFQGGDEQYF.

The rearrangement joins TRBV24-1 to TRBJ1-2; TRBD1 is a possible D gene (6 bases). Germline-derived CDR1 and CDR2 are KGHDR and SFDVKD. The CDR3 sequence is 16 residues long. Trimming pared 3 bases from V and 8 bases from J, leaving 21 bases between. The CDR3 region has the DNA TGTGCCACCAGTGATCGCCTGGGGCAGGGGTCTTGGGGCTACACCTTC. Its translation: CATSDRLGQGSWGYTF.

The chain recombines TRBV5-6 with TRBJ2-7, with TRBD1 matching 10 bases. The CDR3 sequence is 15 residues long. CDR1 is SGHDT and CDR2 is YYEEEE in the germline V gene. The trim removed 5 bases at V and 3 bases at J, leaving 8 bases unmatched. DNA of the CDR3: TGTGCCAGCAGTTCCGGGACAGGGGTCCTCTACGAGCAGTACTTC. Amino acid sequence: CASSSGTGVLYEQYF.

The chain recombines TRBV25-1 with TRBJ1-2, with D possibly TRBD1 on 5 matching bases. The CDR3 has 14 amino acids. Germline V gene lookup returns CDR1 MGHDK and CDR2 SYGVNS. V was trimmed by 2 bases and J by 4 bases, leaving 11 bases between them. The DNA for the CDR3 is TGTGCCAGCAGTGAAAAAGGGGTTCTCTATGGCTACACCTTC. Translation: CASSEKGVLYGYTF.

The V and J genes are TRBV5-5 and TRBJ1-5; TRBD1 matches at 8 bases. The CDR3 covers 15 residues. Looked up from germline, CDR1 is SGHKS and CDR2 is YYEKEE (reference sequence). V gave up 7 bases and J gave up 3 bases; unmatched junction bases: 9. The DNA for the CDR3 is TGTGCCAGCTGTCCGACAGGGGCAGACAATCAGCCCCAGCATTTT. It yields the protein CASCPTGADNQPQHF.

A few counts support this clone. This chain uses TRBV4-2 with TRBJ2-7, with 8 bases aligning to TRBD1. Germline assignment: CDR1 LGHNA and CDR2 YNFKEQ. The V segment lost 0 bases and the J segment 3 bases; nucleotides outside the gene matches: 4. This CDR3 has 15 residues. CDR3 loop: CASSQEGTGLYEQYF. Here the CDR3 DNA reads TGTGCCAGCAGCCAAGAAGGGACAGGCCTCTACGAGCAGTACTTC.

This chain links TRBV12-3 or TRBV12-4 with TRBJ2-7, with 7 bases fitting TRBD1. This CDR3 region has 13 residues. V lost 7 bases, J lost 2 bases, and 5 bases stayed unmatched. The CDR3: CASTRTGAYEQYF. The DNA of the CDR3 is TGTGCCAGCACCCGGACAGGAGCCTACGAGCAGTACTTC.

A few counts support this clone. The chain uses TRBV6-2 or TRBV6-3 and TRBJ1-4; TRBD1 aligns across 9 bases. Trimming removed 7 bases from V and 6 bases from J; junction bases left unmatched: 12. Germline CDR1 reads MNHEY; CDR2 reads SVGEGT. The CDR3 totals 16 residues. The CDR3 loop reads CASTPGQGRLDEKLFF. The CDR3 DNA is TGTGCCAGCACCCCCGGACAGGGGAGACTTGATGAAAAACTGTTTTTT.

This clone came up a few times. The gene calls are TRBV7-2 and TRBJ2-7; the match to TRBD2 covers 13 bases. The V gene end was trimmed by 4 bases and the J gene end by 3 bases; junction bases not matched to a gene: 6. Germline V lookup: CDR1 SGHTA, CDR2 FQGNSA. The CDR3 length is 16 residues. The CDR3 sequence is CASSSGLAGPYYEQYF. Here the CDR3 DNA reads TGTGCCAGCAGCTCGGGACTAGCGGGACCCTACTACGAGCAGTACTTC.

The chain links TRBV28 to TRBJ2-7; 8 nucleotides match TRBD2. The germline CDR1 and CDR2 sequences are MDHEN and SYDVKM. V lost 7 bases to trimming and J lost 2 bases; unmatched junction nucleotides: 4. The CDR3 loop spans 13 amino acids. CDR3 sequence (DNA): TGTGCCAGCATGGGCGGGAGGACCTACGAGCAGTACTTC. Its translation is CASMGGRTYEQYF.

This sequence joins TRBV11-2 and TRBJ2-7, with TRBD2 matching over 9 bases. Germline CDR1 reads SGHAT; CDR2 reads FQNNGV. V shed 4 bases and J 3 bases; nucleotides not matched to a gene: 7. CDR3 length equals 15 residues. The CDR3 bases are TGTGCCAGCAGCTCTCCTTGGACTAGCGTCTACGAGCAGTACTTC. Translation: CASSSPWTSVYEQYF.

The V and J genes are TRBV19 and TRBJ1-5, with 7 positions matching TRBD1. Looked up from germline, CDR1 is LNHDA and CDR2 is SQIVND (reference sequence). After removal of 10 bases from V and 0 bases from J, the junction contained 12 bases not matched to a gene. The CDR3 has 16 amino acids. The CDR3 spells CATKDRSGVSNQPQHF. CDR3 nucleotide sequence: TGTGCCACCAAGGACAGGAGTGGAGTTAGCAATCAGCCCCAGCATTTT.

At least ten counts were recorded for this clone. J is TRBJ1-2 and V is TRBV5-1; D is unclear. The length of the CDR3 is 16 residues. From germline, CDR1 is SGHRS and CDR2 YFSETQ. Deletions cut 0 bases from V and 4 bases from J, with 16 bases between. As DNA, the CDR3 is TGCGCCAGCAGCTTGGGTCCCCGCGGGAGCAGCTATGGCTACACCTTC. This codes for CASSLGPRGSSYGYTF.